One sample yielded the 32 T cell receptor beta chains listed below, sequenced in a study of vaccination effects on CD4 cells after COVID-19. CD4+ T cells specific for antigen were expanded with viral peptide pools by the ViraFEST assay before sequencing. Researchers isolated CD4+ T cells once ten to eleven days of culture had elapsed. All participants had two doses of either the BNT162b2 or mRNA-1273 vaccine. No antigen has been identified for these receptors. Some clones are missing from TCRdb's copy, which holds only in-frame ones; the method was immunoSEQ multiplex PCR. The sample holds 40,000 to 50,000 clones, about 70% seen once. Specimen: CD4+ T cells from PBMCs cultured with HCoV-OC43 spike peptides, collected after COVID-19 vaccination. The subset: HCoV-OC43 spike overlapping peptide pool stimulation. These receptors were obtained from a human donor who received a COVID-19 vaccine.

As DNA, the CDR3 is TGCGCCAGCAGCCCGGGACAGGGGGTCGAGCAGTACTTC. Its translation: CASSPGQGVEQYF. The chain is built from TRBV5-1 and TRBJ2-7; the match to TRBD1 covers 11 bases. This CDR3 is 13 amino acids long. Germline-derived CDR1 and CDR2 are SGHRS and YFSETQ. V was clipped by 4 bases and J by 6 bases; unmatched bases: 3.

This CDR3 is CASTFGQGLNYGYTF. The CDR3 nucleotides are TGTGCCAGCACGTTTGGGCAGGGCTTAAACTATGGCTACACCTTC. This sequence joins TRBV7-9 and TRBJ1-2, with D perhaps matching TRBD1 (5 bases). Germline lookup yields CDR1 SEHNR and CDR2 FQNEAQ (reference sequence). Between the trimmed V and J ends, which lost 7 bases and 2 bases, there was a span of 17 bases. The CDR3 contains 15 residues.

This clone is a singleton in its sample. V and J are TRBV11-3 and TRBJ2-3; unclear D gene. Trimming removed 5 bases at V and 3 bases at J, with 15 bases between. Germline CDR1 SGHNT, CDR2 YENEEA. The CDR3 covers 15 residues. CDR3 residues: CASSSGVLGTDTQYF. CDR3 sequence (DNA): TGTGCCAGCAGCAGTGGGGTTTTGGGAACAGATACGCAGTATTTT. Using reference TRBV11-3 and TRBJ2-3 for the parts outside the CDR3, the full variable domain is EAGVVQSPRYKIIEKKQPVAFWCNPISGHNTLYWYLQNLGQGPELLIRYENEEAVDDSQLPKDRFSAERLKGVDSTLKIQPAELGDSAVYLCASSSGVLGTDTQYFGPGTRLTVL.

V is TRBV2 and J is TRBJ2-5; D remains unclear. This CDR3 region has 11 residues. The germline V and J ends were trimmed by 7 bases and 1 base, with 4 bases remaining between them. The germline V gene has CDR1 SNHLY and CDR2 FYNNEI. As DNA, the CDR3 is TGTGCCAGCACCGCCCAAGAGACCCAGTACTTC. Amino acid sequence: CASTAQETQYF.

This clone has more than one count but fewer than ten. The rearrangement joins TRBV5-1 to TRBJ1-2; TRBD1 aligns across 7 bases. Trimming at V came to 4 bases and at J to 5 bases, leaving 5 bases not matched to a gene. The CDR3 sequence is 13 residues long. The germline gives CDR1 SGHRS, CDR2 YFSETQ. The CDR3 loop reads CASSPTQGYGYTF. The CDR3 DNA follows: TGCGCCAGCAGCCCCACACAGGGGTATGGCTACACCTTC.

With respect to this clone: A junction end diverges from the germline sequence, so it may reflect a read error. The V gene is TRBV29-1, the J gene TRBJ1-1; tentative D call: TRBD1 (5 bases). The CDR3 sequence is 13 residues long. Looked up from germline, CDR1 is SQVTM and CDR2 is ANQGSEA. CDR3 DNA: TGCAGCGTAGAAGACAGAAGGAACACTGAAGCTTTCTTT. Protein: CSVEDRRNTEAFF.

The rearrangement joins TRBV19 to TRBJ2-5, with 8 bases lining up with TRBD2. CDR1 LNHDA and CDR2 SQIVND come from the germline V gene (reference sequence). With V trimmed by 4 bases and J by 7 bases, 2 bases remained unmatched. The CDR3 runs to 12 residues. The CDR3 DNA follows: TGTGCCAGTAGTACCGGGGGGGGGACCCAGTACTTC. Translating it yields CASSTGGGTQYF. Looking up the rest from reference TRBV19 and TRBJ2-5 gives the full variable domain: DGGITQSPKYLFRKEGQNVTLSCEQNLNHDAMYWYRQDPGQGLRLIYYSQIVNDFQKGDIAEGYSVSREKKESFPLTVTSAQKNPTAFYLCASSTGGGTQYFGPGTRLLVL.

The chain employs TRBV7-9 and TRBJ1-1; no definite D call. Germline CDR1 and CDR2: SEHNR and FQNEAQ (reference sequence). This CDR3 spans 13 amino acids. V gave up 4 bases and J gave up 4 bases, with 10 bases separating them. The CDR3 DNA reads as TGTGCCAGCAGCTCCTCAGGTCTCACTGAAGCTTTCTTT. This translates into CASSSSGLTEAFF.

About this clone itself: Other nucleotide sequences in the sample specify the same CDR3. The V call is TRBV20-1, the J call TRBJ1-2; TRBD1 is a possible D gene (6 bases). The germline V gene encodes CDR1 DFQATT and CDR2 SNEGSKA (reference sequence). V was pared by 4 bases and J by 8 bases, with 11 bases between. This CDR3 has 11 residues. The CDR3 nucleotides are TGCAGTGCTACTACAGGGTACGGCTACACCTTC. Encoded protein: CSATTGYGYTF.

This chain links TRBV30 with TRBJ1-1; D remains unclear. CDR1 and CDR2 (germline): GTSNPN, SVGIG (reference sequence). This CDR3 has 13 residues. Trimming pared 5 bases from V and 4 bases from J, leaving 14 bases between. DNA of the CDR3: TGTGCCTGGGGAGGCGATATCGGCACTGAAGCTTTCTTT. Its protein product is CAWGGDIGTEAFF. The entire variable domain, with the rest obtained from reference TRBV30 and TRBJ1-1, is as follows: SQTIHQWPATLVQPVGSPLSLECTVEGTSNPNLYWYRQAAGRGLQLLFYSVGIGQISSEVPQNLSASRPQDRQFILSSKKLLLSDSGFYLCAWGGDIGTEAFFGQGTRLTVV.

This chain uses TRBV11-3 with TRBJ2-2, with D unclear. Germline assignment: CDR1 SGHNT and CDR2 YENEEA. Deletions cut 4 bases from V and 5 bases from J, with 8 bases between. The CDR3 contains 13 residues. The CDR3 nucleotides read TGTGCCAGCAGCTACATACCAACCGGGGAGCTGTTTTTT. This codes for CASSYIPTGELFF.

CDR3 nucleotides: TGTGCCAGCAGTTTATGGAGTTCACCCCTCCACTTT. Amino acid sequence: CASSLWSSPLHF. The rearrangement joins TRBV28 to TRBJ1-6, with unresolved D. In germline, CDR1 is MDHEN, CDR2 SYDVKM. Trimming cost V 0 bases and J 9 bases, with 3 bases left between them. The CDR3 consists of 12 residues.

This rearrangement joins TRBV5-6 to TRBJ2-7; weak D call: TRBD2 (6 bases). Germline V gives CDR1 SGHDT, CDR2 YYEEEE. Trimming removed 0 bases at V and 4 bases at J, with 14 bases between. This CDR3 spans 15 amino acids. CDR3 region: CASSLVIAERYEQYF. In DNA form, the CDR3 reads TGTGCCAGCAGCTTGGTTATAGCGGAGCGATACGAGCAGTACTTC.

The genes are TRBV4-2 and TRBJ1-5; TRBD1 agrees at 9 bases. CDR1 and CDR2 from the germline V gene are LGHNA and YNFKEQ. J lost 6 bases, V lost 3 bases, and 6 bases had no gene match. The CDR3 has 15 amino acids. The CDR3, as DNA: TGTGCCAGCAGCCAGGAACAGGGGGCCCGTCAGCCCCAGCATTTT. It is translated as CASSQEQGARQPQHF.

The chain links TRBV19 to TRBJ1-6, with 7 bases identical to TRBD1. Germline V gene lookup returns CDR1 LNHDA and CDR2 SQIVND (reference sequence). The trim removed 6 bases at V and 9 bases at J, leaving 11 bases unmatched. The CDR3 extends over 15 amino acids. CDR3 bases: TGTGCCAGTAGCGATCGGACAGGCCTAGCTTCACCCCTCCACTTT. Residues: CASSDRTGLASPLHF.

The chain couples TRBV7-9 to TRBJ2-3; TRBD2 is a possible D gene (5 bases). The germline V and J ends were trimmed by 3 bases and 4 bases, with 20 bases remaining between them. The CDR3 length is 17 residues. Looked up from germline, CDR1 is SEHNR and CDR2 is FQNEAQ (reference sequence). CDR3 residues: CASSFYGSTSGSDTQYF. CDR3 bases: TGTGCCAGCAGCTTCTATGGCTCAACTAGTGGTTCAGATACGCAGTATTTT.

The chain uses TRBV7-2 and TRBJ2-6; 7 bases map to TRBD1. V shed 4 bases, J shed 2 bases, and the junction held 2 bases outside the gene matches. The germline V gene encodes CDR1 SGHTA and CDR2 FQGNSA. The CDR3 extends over 15 amino acids. In DNA form, the CDR3 reads TGTGCCAGCAGCTCTACAGGGGCTGGGGCCAACGTCCTGACTTTC. Residues: CASSSTGAGANVLTF.

CDR3 region: CASTKLAGGTDTQYF. Written as DNA, the CDR3 is TGTGCCAGCACCAAACTAGCGGGAGGCACAGATACGCAGTATTTT. The rearrangement uses TRBV25-1 and TRBJ2-3; 11 bases are a match to TRBD2. In germline, CDR1 is MGHDK, CDR2 SYGVNS. V lost 7 bases and J lost 1; bases outside the gene matches: 4. The CDR3 is 15 amino acids.

This chain connects TRBV4-1 to TRBJ1-6; D possibly corresponds to TRBD1 (5 bases). Deletions cut 8 bases from V and 3 bases from J, with 14 bases between. The CDR3 loop spans 15 amino acids. Germline V CDR1 and CDR2: MGHRA, YSYEKL. The CDR3 region is CASCTLGGYNSPLHF. CDR3 bases: TGCGCCAGCTGCACTCTCGGGGGCTATAATTCACCCCTCCACTTT.

The J gene is TRBJ2-5, the V gene TRBV7-6; 7 bases are shared with TRBD1. CDR3 size: 15 residues. With 4 bases clipped from V and 5 bases from J, the junction kept 10 bases outside the gene matches. Germline assignment: CDR1 SGHVS and CDR2 FNYEAQ. The CDR3 DNA reads TGTGCCAGCAGCTACACTCGGACAGGCTTGGAGACCCAGTACTTC. This translates into CASSYTRTGLETQYF. The variable domain in full, completed from reference TRBV7-6 and TRBJ2-5, reads GAGVSQSPRYKVTKRGQDVALRCDPISGHVSLYWYRQALGQGPEFLTYFNYEAQQDKSGLPNDRFSAERPEGSISTLTIQRTEQRDSAMYRCASSYTRTGLETQYFGPGTRLLVL.

The V gene is TRBV10-3, the J gene TRBJ1-2, with 9 bases aligning to TRBD1. The CDR3 runs 16 residues. Germline V CDR1 and CDR2: ENHRY, SYGVKD. V was clipped by 9 bases and J by 6 bases; unmatched bases: 17. The CDR3 sequence is CAIGSTTGQGLDGYTF. The CDR3 nucleotides read TGTGCCATTGGATCTACAACCGGACAGGGGTTGGATGGCTACACCTTC.

The rearrangement joins TRBV5-1 to TRBJ2-3; unclear D gene. The CDR3 is 15 amino acids. V was shortened by 6 bases and J by 0 bases, with 14 bases between the two germline ends. Looked up from germline, CDR1 is SGHRS and CDR2 is YFSETQ. For the CDR3, the DNA is TGCGCCAGCAAAGAGGATGGCGGAAGCACAGATACGCAGTATTTT. Translation: CASKEDGGSTDTQYF.

J is TRBJ2-1 and V is TRBV6-6; D could derive from TRBD1 or TRBD2 (5 bases each). Germline-derived CDR1 and CDR2 are MNHNY and SVGAGI (reference sequence). The CDR3 is made up of 15 amino acids. The germline V and J ends were trimmed by 5 bases and 6 bases, with 17 bases remaining between them. In nucleotides, the CDR3 is TGTGCCAGCAGTACTGGGACCGCCCGACCCAATGAGCAGTTCTTC. Its translation: CASSTGTARPNEQFF.

This clone has only a few counts. The chain employs TRBV19 and TRBJ1-1; TRBD1 is a possible D gene (5 bases). The CDR3 contains 14 residues. CDR1 and CDR2 (germline): LNHDA, SQIVND (reference sequence). V lost 5 bases to trimming and J lost 3 bases, with 13 bases between them. The CDR3 sequence is CASSHRTGDTEAFF. CDR3 DNA sequence: TGTGCCAGTAGTCACAGGACCGGGGACACTGAAGCTTTCTTT.

The V gene is TRBV6-5, the J gene TRBJ2-1; 12 nucleotides align to TRBD2. Germline CDR1 and CDR2: MNHEY and SVGAGI. The V and J ends lost 6 bases and 6 bases, in that order; junction bases with no gene match: 6. This CDR3 is built from 15 residues. For the CDR3, the DNA is TGTGCCAGCAGCCACGGACTAGCGGGGAGCAATGAGCAGTTCTTC. Its translation is CASSHGLAGSNEQFF.

The V call is TRBV7-6, the J call TRBJ1-5; 7 nucleotides match TRBD1. This CDR3 has 16 residues. Germline V gene sequence: CDR1 SGHVS, CDR2 FNYEAQ. V trimming: 3 bases; J trimming: 2 bases; junction bases outside the gene matches: 7. CDR3 sequence (DNA): TGTGCCAGCAGCTTTAACTACAGGGGAGGCAATCAGCCCCAGCATTTT. This codes for CASSFNYRGGNQPQHF. Looking up the rest from reference TRBV7-6 and TRBJ1-5 gives the full variable domain: GAGVSQSPRYKVTKRGQDVALRCDPISGHVSLYWYRQALGQGPEFLTYFNYEAQQDKSGLPNDRFSAERPEGSISTLTIQRTEQRDSAMYRCASSFNYRGGNQPQHFGDGTRLSIL.

This clone was recorded a few times. This rearrangement joins TRBV5-4 to TRBJ2-2; 9 nucleotides agree with TRBD2. The germline CDR1 and CDR2 sequences are SGHNT and YYREEE (reference sequence). V lost 3 bases and J lost 8; bases outside the gene matches: 2. CDR3 size: 13 residues. CDR3 sequence: CASSSSGIGELFF. CDR3 nucleotides: TGTGCCAGCAGCTCTAGCGGGATAGGGGAGCTGTTTTTT. The whole variable domain, filled in from reference TRBV5-4 and TRBJ2-2, reads ETGVTQSPTHLIKTRGQQVTLRCSSQSGHNTVSWYQQALGQGPQFIFQYYREEENGRGNFPPRFSGLQFPNYSSELNVNALELDDSALYLCASSSSGIGELFFGEGSRLTVL.

This clone was detected only a few times. The chain combines TRBV5-1 with TRBJ1-6, with D maybe TRBD1 (5 bases). The CDR3 is 16 residues long. The germline V and J ends were trimmed by 3 bases and 9 bases, with 19 bases remaining between them. In germline, CDR1 is SGHRS, CDR2 YFSETQ. In DNA form, the CDR3 reads TGCGCCAGCAGCTCTATGTTCTCGGGGGAGACTTCACCCCTCCACTTT. Protein sequence: CASSSMFSGETSPLHF.

V is TRBV5-1 and J is TRBJ2-3; D may be TRBD1 (8 bases). CDR1 and CDR2 from the germline V gene are SGHRS and YFSETQ. The CDR3 extends over 16 amino acids. The V gene lost 1 base and the J gene lost 3 bases, with 15 bases spanning the gap. The CDR3 DNA reads TGCGCCAGCAGCTTGTTCCTACAGGGGGGGACAGATACGCAGTATTTT. Translated, it gives CASSLFLQGGTDTQYF.

There are a few counts of this clone. The J gene is TRBJ1-6, the V gene TRBV14; D not certain. The CDR3 covers 12 residues. Germline V CDR1 and CDR2: SGHDN, FVKESK. V lost 8 bases and J 8 bases, leaving 10 bases between the germline ends. CDR3 sequence: CASGMTYSPLHF. The CDR3 DNA follows: TGTGCCAGCGGAATGACTTATTCACCCCTCCACTTT.

This clone appeared a few times. The rearrangement links TRBV18 to TRBJ2-2; D remains ambiguous. Germline lookup yields CDR1 KGHSH and CDR2 LQKENI. V lost 3 bases to trimming and J lost 2 bases, with 4 bases between them. The CDR3 extends over 13 amino acids. CDR3 nucleotide sequence: TGTGCCAGCTCACCCAGTAACACCGGGGAGCTGTTTTTT. The encoded protein is CASSPSNTGELFF.

The chain carries TRBV2 and TRBJ2-7; D gene unclear. This CDR3 is built from 15 residues. V gave up 5 bases and J gave up 1 base, with 15 bases separating them. Germline values: CDR1 SNHLY, CDR2 FYNNEI. This chain's CDR3 is CASSSPMTTSYEQYF. The CDR3 DNA reads TGTGCCAGCAGTTCGCCCATGACAACTTCCTACGAGCAGTACTTC.